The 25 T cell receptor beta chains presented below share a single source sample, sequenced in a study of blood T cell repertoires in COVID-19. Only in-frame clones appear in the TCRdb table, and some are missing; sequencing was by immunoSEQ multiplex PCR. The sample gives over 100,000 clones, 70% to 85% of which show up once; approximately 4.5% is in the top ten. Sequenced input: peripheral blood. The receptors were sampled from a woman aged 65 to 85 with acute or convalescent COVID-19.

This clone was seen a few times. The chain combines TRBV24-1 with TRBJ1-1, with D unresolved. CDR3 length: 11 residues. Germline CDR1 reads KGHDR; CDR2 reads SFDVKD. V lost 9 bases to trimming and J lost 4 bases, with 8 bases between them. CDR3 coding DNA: TGTGCCACCCGCAGTGGCACTGAAGCTTTCTTT. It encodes CATRSGTEAFF.

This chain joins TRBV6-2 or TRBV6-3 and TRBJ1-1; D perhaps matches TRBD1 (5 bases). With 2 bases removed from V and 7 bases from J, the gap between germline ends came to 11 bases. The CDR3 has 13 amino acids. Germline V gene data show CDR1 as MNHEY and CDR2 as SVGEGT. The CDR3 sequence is CASSYPTGSEAFF. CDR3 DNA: TGTGCCAGCAGTTACCCTACAGGAAGTGAAGCTTTCTTT.

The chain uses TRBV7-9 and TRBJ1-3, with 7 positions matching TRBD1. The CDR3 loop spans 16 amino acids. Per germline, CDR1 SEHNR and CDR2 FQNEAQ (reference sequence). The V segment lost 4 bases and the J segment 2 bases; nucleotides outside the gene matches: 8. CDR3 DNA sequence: TGTGCCAGCAGCTCCGCGGGACAGTATGCTGGAAACACCATATATTTT. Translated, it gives CASSSAGQYAGNTIYF. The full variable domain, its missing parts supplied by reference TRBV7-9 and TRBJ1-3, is DTGVSQNPRHKITKRGQNVTFRCDPISEHNRLYWYRQTLGQGPEFLTYFQNEAQLEKSRLLSDRFSAERPKGSFSTLEIQRTEQGDSAMYLCASSSAGQYAGNTIYFGEGSWLTVV.

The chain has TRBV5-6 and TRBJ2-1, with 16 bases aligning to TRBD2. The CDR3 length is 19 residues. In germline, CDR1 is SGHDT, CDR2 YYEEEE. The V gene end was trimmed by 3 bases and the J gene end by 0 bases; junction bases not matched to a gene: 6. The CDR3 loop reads CASSWGLAGGLSSYNEQFF. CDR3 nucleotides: TGTGCCAGCAGCTGGGGACTAGCGGGGGGGCTTAGCTCCTACAATGAGCAGTTCTTC.

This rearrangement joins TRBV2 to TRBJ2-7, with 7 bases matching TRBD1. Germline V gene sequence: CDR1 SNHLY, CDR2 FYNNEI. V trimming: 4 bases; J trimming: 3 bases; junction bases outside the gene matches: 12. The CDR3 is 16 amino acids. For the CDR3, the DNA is TGTGCCAGCAGTGGTATGACAGGGAAAGGTATCTACGAGCAGTACTTC. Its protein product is CASSGMTGKGIYEQYF.

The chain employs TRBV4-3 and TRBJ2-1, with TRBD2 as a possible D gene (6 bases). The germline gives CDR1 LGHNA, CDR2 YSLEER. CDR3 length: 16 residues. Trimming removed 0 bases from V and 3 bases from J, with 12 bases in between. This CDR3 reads CASSQDPGSGYNEQFF. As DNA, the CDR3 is TGCGCCAGCAGCCAAGATCCCGGGAGCGGCTACAATGAGCAGTTCTTC.

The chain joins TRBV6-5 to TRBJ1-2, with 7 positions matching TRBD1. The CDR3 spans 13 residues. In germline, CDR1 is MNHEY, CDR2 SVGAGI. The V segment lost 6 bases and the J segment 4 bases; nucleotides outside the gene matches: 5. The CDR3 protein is CASRDRDVYGYTF. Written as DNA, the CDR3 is TGTGCCAGCAGAGACAGGGACGTCTATGGCTACACCTTC.

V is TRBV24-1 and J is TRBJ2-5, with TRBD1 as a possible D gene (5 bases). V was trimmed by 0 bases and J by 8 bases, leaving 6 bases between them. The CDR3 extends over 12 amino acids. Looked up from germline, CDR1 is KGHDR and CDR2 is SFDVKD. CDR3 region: CATSDLDSTQYF. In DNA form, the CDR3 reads TGTGCCACCAGTGATTTGGACAGCACCCAGTACTTC.

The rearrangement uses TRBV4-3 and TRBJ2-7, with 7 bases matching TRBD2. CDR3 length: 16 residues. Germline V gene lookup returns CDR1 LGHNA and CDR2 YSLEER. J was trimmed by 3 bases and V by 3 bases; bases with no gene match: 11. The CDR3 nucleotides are TGCGCCAGCAGCCAGGATACCGGGACTACTATCTACGAGCAGTACTTC. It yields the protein CASSQDTGTTIYEQYF.

This CDR3 is CASSQERGGSAFF. The CDR3 nucleotides read TGCGCCAGCAGCCAAGAACGGGGAGGTTCAGCTTTCTTT. This chain links TRBV4-1 with TRBJ1-1; D is ambiguous. The CDR3 extends over 13 amino acids. Germline values: CDR1 MGHRA, CDR2 YSYEKL. The V and J ends lost 0 bases and 10 bases respectively, with 12 bases between them.

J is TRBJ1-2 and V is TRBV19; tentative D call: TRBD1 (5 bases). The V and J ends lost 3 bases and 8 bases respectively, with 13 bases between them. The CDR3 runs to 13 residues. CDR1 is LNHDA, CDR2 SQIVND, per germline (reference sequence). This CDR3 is CASSIPRVSGYTF. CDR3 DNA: TGTGCCAGTAGTATCCCCAGGGTGAGCGGCTACACCTTC. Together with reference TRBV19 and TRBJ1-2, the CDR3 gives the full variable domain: DGGITQSPKYLFRKEGQNVTLSCEQNLNHDAMYWYRQDPGQGLRLIYYSQIVNDFQKGDIAEGYSVSREKKESFPLTVTSAQKNPTAFYLCASSIPRVSGYTFGSGTRLTVV.

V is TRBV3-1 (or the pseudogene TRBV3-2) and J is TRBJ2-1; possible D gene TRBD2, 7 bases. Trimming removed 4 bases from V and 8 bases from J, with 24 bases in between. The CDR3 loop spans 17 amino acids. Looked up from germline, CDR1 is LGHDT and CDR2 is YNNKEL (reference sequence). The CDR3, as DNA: TGTGCCAGCAGCCCCACAGGAGGAGGGGGGGCTGACGATGAGCAGTTCTTC. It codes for CASSPTGGGGADDEQFF.

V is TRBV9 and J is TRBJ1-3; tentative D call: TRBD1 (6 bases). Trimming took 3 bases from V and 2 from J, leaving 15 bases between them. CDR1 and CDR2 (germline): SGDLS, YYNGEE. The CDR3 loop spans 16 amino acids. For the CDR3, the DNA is TGTGCCAGCAGCGCACAGGGCGGAAGGGCTGGAAACACCATATATTTT. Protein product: CASSAQGGRAGNTIYF.

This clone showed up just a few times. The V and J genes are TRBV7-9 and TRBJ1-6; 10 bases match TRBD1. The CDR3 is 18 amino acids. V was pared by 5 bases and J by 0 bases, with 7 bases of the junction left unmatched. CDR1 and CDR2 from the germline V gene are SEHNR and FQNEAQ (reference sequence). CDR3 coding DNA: TGTGCCAGCAGCATCGGACAGGGGGAAAGCTCCTATAATTCACCCCTCCACTTT. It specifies CASSIGQGESSYNSPLHF.

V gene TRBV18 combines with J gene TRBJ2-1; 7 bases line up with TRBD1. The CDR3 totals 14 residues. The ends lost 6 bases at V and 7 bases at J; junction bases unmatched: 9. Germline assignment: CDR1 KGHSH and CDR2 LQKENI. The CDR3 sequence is CASSSRQGGNEQFF. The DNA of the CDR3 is TGTGCCAGCTCTTCCCGACAGGGCGGGAATGAGCAGTTCTTC.

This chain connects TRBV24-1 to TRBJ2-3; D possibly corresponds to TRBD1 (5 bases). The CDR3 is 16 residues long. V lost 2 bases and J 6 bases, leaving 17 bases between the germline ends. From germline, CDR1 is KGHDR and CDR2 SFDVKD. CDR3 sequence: CATSDSDSASRDTQYF. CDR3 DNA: TGTGCCACCAGTGATTCAGACAGCGCCTCGCGTGATACGCAGTATTTT.

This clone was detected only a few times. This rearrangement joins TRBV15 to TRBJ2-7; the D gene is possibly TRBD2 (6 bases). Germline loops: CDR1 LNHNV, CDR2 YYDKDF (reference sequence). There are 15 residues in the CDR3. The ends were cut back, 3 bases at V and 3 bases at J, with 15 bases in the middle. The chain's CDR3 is CATSRAGTRSYEQYF. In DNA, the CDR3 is TGTGCCACCAGCAGGGCCGGGACTCGCAGCTACGAGCAGTACTTC.

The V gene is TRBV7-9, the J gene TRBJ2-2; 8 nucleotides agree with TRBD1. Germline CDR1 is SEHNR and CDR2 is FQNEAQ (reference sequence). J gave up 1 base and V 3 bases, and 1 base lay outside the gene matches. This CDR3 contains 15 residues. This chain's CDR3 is CASSFGQGNTGELFF. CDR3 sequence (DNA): TGTGCCAGCAGCTTTGGACAGGGGAACACCGGGGAGCTGTTTTTT. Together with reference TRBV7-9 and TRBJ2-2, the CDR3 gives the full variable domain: DTGVSQNPRHKITKRGQNVTFRCDPISEHNRLYWYRQTLGQGPEFLTYFQNEAQLEKSRLLSDRFSAERPKGSFSTLEIQRTEQGDSAMYLCASSFGQGNTGELFFGEGSRLTVL.

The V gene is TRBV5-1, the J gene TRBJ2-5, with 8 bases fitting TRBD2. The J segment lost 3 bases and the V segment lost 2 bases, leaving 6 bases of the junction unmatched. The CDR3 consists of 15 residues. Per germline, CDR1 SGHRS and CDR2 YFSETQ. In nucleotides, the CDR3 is TGCGCCAGCAGCTTCCACGGGGGGGCTAAAGAGACCCAGTACTTC. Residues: CASSFHGGAKETQYF. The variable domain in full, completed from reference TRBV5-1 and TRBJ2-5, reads KAGVTQTPRYLIKTRGQQVTLSCSPISGHRSVSWYQQTPGQGLQFLFEYFSETQRNKGNFPGRFSGRQFSNSRSEMNVSTLELGDSALYLCASSFHGGAKETQYFGPGTRLLVL.

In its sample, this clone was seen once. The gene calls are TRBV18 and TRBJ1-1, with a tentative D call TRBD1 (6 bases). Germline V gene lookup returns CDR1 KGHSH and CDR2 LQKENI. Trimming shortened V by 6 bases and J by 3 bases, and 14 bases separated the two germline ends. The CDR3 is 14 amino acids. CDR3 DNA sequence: TGTGCCAGCTCCCTCTCCAGGGGTGACACTGAAGCTTTCTTT. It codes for CASSLSRGDTEAFF.

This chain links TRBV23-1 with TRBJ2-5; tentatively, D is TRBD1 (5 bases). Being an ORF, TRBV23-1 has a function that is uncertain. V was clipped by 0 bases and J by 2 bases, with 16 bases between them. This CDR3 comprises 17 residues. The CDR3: CASSQSTTVRQQETQYF. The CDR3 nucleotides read TGCGCCAGCAGTCAATCGACCACGGTAAGACAGCAAGAGACCCAGTACTTC.

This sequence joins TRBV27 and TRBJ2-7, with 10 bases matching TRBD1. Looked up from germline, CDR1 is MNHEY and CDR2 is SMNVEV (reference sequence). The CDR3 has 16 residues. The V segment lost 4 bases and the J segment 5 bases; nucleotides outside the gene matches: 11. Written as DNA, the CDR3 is TGTGCCAGCAGTTCGCTTCCCGGGACAGGGGTGCACGAGCAGTACTTC. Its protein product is CASSSLPGTGVHEQYF.

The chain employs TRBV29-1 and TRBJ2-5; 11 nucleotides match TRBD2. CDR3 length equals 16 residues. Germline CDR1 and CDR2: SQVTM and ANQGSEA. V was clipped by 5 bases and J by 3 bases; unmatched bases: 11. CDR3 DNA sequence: TGCAGCGTTCTACGTTCAACTAGCGGGGGTAAAGAGACCCAGTACTTC. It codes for CSVLRSTSGGKETQYF.

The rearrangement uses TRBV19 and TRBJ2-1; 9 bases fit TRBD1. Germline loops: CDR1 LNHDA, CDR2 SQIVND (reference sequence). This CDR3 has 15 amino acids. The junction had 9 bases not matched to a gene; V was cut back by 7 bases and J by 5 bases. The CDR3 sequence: CASTPGQGRHNEQFF. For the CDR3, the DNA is TGTGCCAGTACCCCAGGACAGGGGAGACACAATGAGCAGTTCTTC.

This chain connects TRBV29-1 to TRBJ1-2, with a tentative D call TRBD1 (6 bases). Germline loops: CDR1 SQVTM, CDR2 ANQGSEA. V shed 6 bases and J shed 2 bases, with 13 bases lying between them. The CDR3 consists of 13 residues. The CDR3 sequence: CSVKTGFNYGYTF. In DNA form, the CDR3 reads TGCAGCGTGAAGACAGGTTTCAACTATGGCTACACCTTC.